This T cell receptor beta chain was captured in a study of T cell responses to AZD1222 COVID-19 vaccine. On this clone itself: Its antigen is as yet unknown.

Using immunoSEQ multiplex PCR, the repertoire was profiled, and TCRdb retains in-frame clones only, with some absent. The sample includes 110,000 to 150,000 clones, roughly 92% of them seen just once. The CDR3 has 16 amino acids. V lost 0 bases to trimming and J lost 8 bases, with 17 bases between them. Per germline, CDR1 SGHRS and CDR2 YFSETQ. Regarding the study as a whole: A reported finding is that nearly half of spike-specific TCRs target unmutated variant regions. Only six AZD1222 recipients tested seropositive at baseline. The donor group comprised mostly white British people and more females; the analysis possibly underestimated clonal diversity.

The specimen was peripheral blood, collected on day 0 of AZD1222 vaccination. The receptor was isolated from an adult in good health. The V call is TRBV5-1, the J call TRBJ1-4; D is possibly TRBD1 (5 bases). Written as DNA, the CDR3 is TGCGCCAGCAGCTTGGTAGAGGAATCGAGGGGAGAAAAACTGTTTTTT. This codes for CASSLVEESRGEKLFF.